The T cell receptor beta chain under discussion was sequenced for a study of monozygotic twins with inflammatory bowel disease. Findings of the study overall: Compared with healthy twins, IBD patients shared fewer clonotypes with others, especially with disease activity.

On this clonotype: Its specificity is unknown.

Template switching added UMIs carrying a 6-nucleotide sample barcode. TCRdb reprocessed the 5' RACE reads, keeping one entry per CDR3 protein, no DNA. The sample spans around 400,000 distinct CDR3 sequences; the ten largest clones claim 2% to 2.5%. The CDR3 has 13 residues. Germline CDR1 and CDR2: SQVTM and ANQGSEA. This clonotype was sampled from a human donor with ulcerative colitis or Crohn's disease, or a healthy co-twin of an affected twin (not recorded which). The chain couples TRBV29-1 to TRBJ1-1; with no DNA, the TCRdb D assignment of TRBD1 cannot be verified. Sequencing input: blood. The CDR3 sequence is CSAATGPNTEAFF.